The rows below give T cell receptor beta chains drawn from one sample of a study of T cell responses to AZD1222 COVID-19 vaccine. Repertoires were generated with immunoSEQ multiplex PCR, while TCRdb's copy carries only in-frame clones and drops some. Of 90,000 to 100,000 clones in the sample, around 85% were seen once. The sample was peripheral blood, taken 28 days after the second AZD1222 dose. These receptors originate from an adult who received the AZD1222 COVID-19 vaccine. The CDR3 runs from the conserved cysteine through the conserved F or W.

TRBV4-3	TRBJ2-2	CASSQVWAGSGSTGELFF
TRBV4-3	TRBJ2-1	CASSQAGGKTNEQFF
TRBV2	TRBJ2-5	CASSDRVETQYF
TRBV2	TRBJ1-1	CASSEALARLNTEAFF
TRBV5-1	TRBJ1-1	CASSLEYRTEAFF
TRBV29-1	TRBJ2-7	CSVDYPSTIGQYF
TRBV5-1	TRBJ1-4	CASSKGQAVTNEKLFF
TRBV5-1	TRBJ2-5	CASSLGPAGAQETQYF
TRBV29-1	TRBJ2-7	CSVEEGTGVGEQYF
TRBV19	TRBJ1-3	CASSTGQAPGNTIYF
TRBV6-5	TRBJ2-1	CASSYSWGYRDNEQFF
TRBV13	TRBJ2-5	CASSLVGGRETQYF
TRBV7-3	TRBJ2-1	CASSPTGEVVNEQFF
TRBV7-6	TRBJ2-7	CASSLEASGSSYEQYF